Reported below is one T cell receptor beta chain. Antigen: not known. The second PCR ran roughly 7 to 11 cycles with a sample-barcoded 5' primer and J-beta primers. Sequencing recovered at least 3 million CDR3-containing paired-end reads from each sample. TCRdb reprocessed the 5' RACE reads with MiXCR, giving one entry per CDR3 protein. The repertoire consists of 630,000 or so distinct CDR3 sequences, with about 32% occurring once and the leading ten covering less than 20%. These data come from a study of blood T cells in healthy people across ages. CDR1 and CDR2 (germline): LGHDT, YNNKEL (reference sequence). Trimming cost V 0 bases and J 13 bases, with 13 bases left between them. CDR3 size: 14 residues. The study, taken as a whole, reports: Estimates drawn from one million T cells were deemed to understate diversity. The recorded TCR beta diversity per million T cells decreased in a roughly linear manner with age.

The TCR comes from a woman of 80 years or more in good health. Sample: blood. The chain is built from TRBV3-1 and TRBJ1-6; possibly TRBD1 for D (5 bases). The CDR3 here is CASSQDRASSPLHF. DNA of the CDR3: TGTGCCAGCAGCCAAGACAGGGCCAGCTCGCCCCTCCACTTT.